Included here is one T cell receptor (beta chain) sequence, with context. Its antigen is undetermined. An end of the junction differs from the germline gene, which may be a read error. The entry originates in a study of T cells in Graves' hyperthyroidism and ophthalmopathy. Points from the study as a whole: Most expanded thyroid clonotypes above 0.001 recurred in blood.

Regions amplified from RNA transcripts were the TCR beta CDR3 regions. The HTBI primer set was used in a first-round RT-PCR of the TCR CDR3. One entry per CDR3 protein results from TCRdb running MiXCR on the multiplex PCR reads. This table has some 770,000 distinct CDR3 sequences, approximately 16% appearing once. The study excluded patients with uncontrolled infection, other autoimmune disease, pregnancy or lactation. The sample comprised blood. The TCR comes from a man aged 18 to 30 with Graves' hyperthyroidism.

The CDR3 sequence is CASSVETLAKNIQYF. The CDR3 coding sequence is TGTGCCAGTAGTGTAGAAACTCTAGCCAAAAACATTCAGTACTTC. The V gene is TRBV19, the J gene TRBJ2-4; D is uncertain. CDR1 is LNHDA, CDR2 SQIVND, per germline (reference sequence). The CDR3 covers 15 residues.